These T cell receptor beta chains were read from a single sample in a study of OX40 agonist ivuxolimab in advanced cancers. Data came from immunoSEQ multiplex PCR; TCRdb stores just in-frame clones and leaves some out. Of about 120,000 clones listed, about 93% are singletons. This specimen consisted of CD4+ or CD8+ T cells sorted from blood, obtained in a trial of the OX40 agonist ivuxolimab. These receptors were taken from an adult with an advanced solid tumor such as melanoma, head and neck, liver or kidney cancer. Each CDR3 is given with its conserved first and last residue.

J | V | CDR3
TRBJ2-7 | TRBV18 | CASSPIIQSIYEQYF
TRBJ2-1 | TRBV5-1 | CASSFRDYYNEQFF
TRBJ1-1 | TRBV5-1 | CASSLGQTNTEAFF
TRBJ1-4 | TRBV9 | CASSVNRGVANEKLFF
TRBJ1-5 | TRBV28 | CASSLGRQINQPQHF
TRBJ1-4 | TRBV7-6 | CASSPQQGAYEKLFF
TRBJ1-2 | TRBV29-1 | CSAMTDNYGYTF
TRBJ2-7 | TRBV5-1 | CASSLGDRDYEQYF
TRBJ2-7 | TRBV7-2 | CASSPTPVGSLYEQYF
TRBJ2-4 | TRBV14 | CASSQGFGKNIQYF
TRBJ2-3 | TRBV5-1 | CASSLEAGWTDTQYF
TRBJ1-3 | TRBV2 | CASSEDRTSGNTIYF
TRBJ2-1 | TRBV4-1 | CASSQDSGVQSEQFF
TRBJ1-1 | TRBV28 | CASNPGAPGTEAFF
TRBJ2-2 | TRBV2 | CASGLPNTGELFF
TRBJ1-1 | TRBV19 | CASSKGLGYEAFF
TRBJ2-3 | TRBV2 | CASSGQVSTDTQYF
TRBJ2-7 | TRBV19 | CASGIRNEQYF
TRBJ2-2 | TRBV5-1 | CASSSRVTGELFF
TRBJ2-7 | TRBV6-1 | CASEGSAGYEQYF
TRBJ2-7 | TRBV10-3 | CATSGTPSYEQYF
TRBJ2-7 | TRBV7-2 | CASSRRQGGIYF
TRBJ2-3 | TRBV2 | CAGKEAGRTDTQYF
TRBJ1-3 | TRBV11-2 | CASSLGGSGNTIYF
TRBJ2-7 | TRBV5-4 | CASSLDGRARVYEQYF
TRBJ2-5 | TRBV7-7 | CASSLTTSGETQYF
TRBJ2-5 | TRBV18 | CASSLLGRQETQYF
TRBJ2-3 | TRBV6-5 | CASSLSRGMNTQYF
TRBJ1-4 | TRBV25-1 | CASSDNRQGRKLFF
TRBJ2-3 | TRBV5-6 | CASSYRGTVSTDTQYF
TRBJ2-2 | TRBV15 | CATSRDPVSAGELFF
TRBJ2-7 | TRBV28 | CASIGGGPPSYEQYF
TRBJ1-1 | TRBV15 | CATSETRNTEAFF
TRBJ2-7 | TRBV27 | CASSPPFGEQYF
TRBJ1-5 | TRBV9 | CASSIKHLRGPSQPQHF
TRBJ2-1 | TRBV9 | CASSNQAGNNEQFF
TRBJ2-2 | TRBV19 | CASSTRRTSGVNTGELFF
TRBJ2-7 | TRBV6-5 | CASRATGVYEQYF
TRBJ2-5 | TRBV2 | CASRGAGLKKETQYF